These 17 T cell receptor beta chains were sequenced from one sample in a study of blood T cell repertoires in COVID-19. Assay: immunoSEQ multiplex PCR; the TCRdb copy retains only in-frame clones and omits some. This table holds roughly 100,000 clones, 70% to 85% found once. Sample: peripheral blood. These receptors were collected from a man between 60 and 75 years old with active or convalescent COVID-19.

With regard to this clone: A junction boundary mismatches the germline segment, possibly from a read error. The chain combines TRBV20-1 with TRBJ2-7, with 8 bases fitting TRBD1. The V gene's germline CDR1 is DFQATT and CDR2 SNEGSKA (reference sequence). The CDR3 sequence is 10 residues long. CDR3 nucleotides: TGCAGTGCTACCTACAGGGGGACCCACTTC. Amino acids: CSATYRGTHF.

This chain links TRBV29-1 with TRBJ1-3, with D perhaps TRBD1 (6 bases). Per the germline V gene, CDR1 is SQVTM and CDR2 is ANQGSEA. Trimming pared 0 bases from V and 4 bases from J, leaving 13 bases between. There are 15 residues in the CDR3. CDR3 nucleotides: TGCAGCGTTGAAGAGAGGCGGGGGCTAGGAAACACCATATATTTT. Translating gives CSVEERRGLGNTIYF.

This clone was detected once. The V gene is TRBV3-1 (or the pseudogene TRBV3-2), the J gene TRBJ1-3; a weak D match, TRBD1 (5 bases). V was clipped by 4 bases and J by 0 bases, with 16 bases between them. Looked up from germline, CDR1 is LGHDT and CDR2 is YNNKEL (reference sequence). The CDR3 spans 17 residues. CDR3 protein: CASSPRFDRRSGNTIYF. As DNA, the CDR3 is TGTGCCAGCAGCCCCAGGTTCGACAGACGCTCTGGAAACACCATATATTTT.

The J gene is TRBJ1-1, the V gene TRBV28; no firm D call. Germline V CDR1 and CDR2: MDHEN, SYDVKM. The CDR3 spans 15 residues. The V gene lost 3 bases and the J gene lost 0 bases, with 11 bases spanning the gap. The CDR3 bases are TGTGCCAGCAGTTTGGAGTTAGCAATGAACACTGAAGCTTTCTTT. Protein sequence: CASSLELAMNTEAFF.

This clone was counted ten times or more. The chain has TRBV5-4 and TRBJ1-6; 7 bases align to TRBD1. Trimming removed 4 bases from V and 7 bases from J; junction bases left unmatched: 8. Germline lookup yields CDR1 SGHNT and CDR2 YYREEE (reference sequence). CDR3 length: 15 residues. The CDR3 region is CASSAHGQDNSPLHF. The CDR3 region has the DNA TGTGCCAGCAGCGCCCATGGACAGGACAATTCACCCCTCCACTTT.

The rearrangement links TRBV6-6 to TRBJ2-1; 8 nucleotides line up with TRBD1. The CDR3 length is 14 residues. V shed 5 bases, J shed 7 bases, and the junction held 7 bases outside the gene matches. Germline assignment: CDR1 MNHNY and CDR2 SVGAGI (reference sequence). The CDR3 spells CASSPGQGLNEQFF. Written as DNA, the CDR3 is TGTGCCAGCAGTCCCGGACAGGGCTTGAATGAGCAGTTCTTC.

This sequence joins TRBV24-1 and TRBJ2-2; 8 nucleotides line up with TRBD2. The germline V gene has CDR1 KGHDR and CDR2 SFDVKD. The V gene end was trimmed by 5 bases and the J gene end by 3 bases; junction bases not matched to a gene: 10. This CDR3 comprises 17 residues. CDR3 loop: CATSAGGFRPYTGELFF. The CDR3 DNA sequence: TGTGCCACCAGTGCGGGGGGGTTTCGGCCTTACACCGGGGAGCTGTTTTTT.

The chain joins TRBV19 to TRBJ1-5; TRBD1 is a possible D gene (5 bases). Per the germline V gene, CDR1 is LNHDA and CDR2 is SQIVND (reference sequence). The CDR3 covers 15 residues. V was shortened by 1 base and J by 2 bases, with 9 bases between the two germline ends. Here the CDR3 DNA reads TGTGCCAGTAGTATAGGGCAGGGCCGCAATCAGCCCCAGCATTTT. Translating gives CASSIGQGRNQPQHF.

CDR3 nucleotides: TGTGCCAGCAGTTCCCTTGTGGTCGACAGGGATCGCACAGATACGCAGTATTTT. It specifies CASSSLVVDRDRTDTQYF. V gene TRBV27 combines with J gene TRBJ2-3; 7 nucleotides agree with TRBD1. V shed 4 bases, J shed 1 base, and the junction held 14 bases outside the gene matches. Germline V gene data show CDR1 as MNHEY and CDR2 as SMNVEV (reference sequence). The CDR3 length is 18 residues.

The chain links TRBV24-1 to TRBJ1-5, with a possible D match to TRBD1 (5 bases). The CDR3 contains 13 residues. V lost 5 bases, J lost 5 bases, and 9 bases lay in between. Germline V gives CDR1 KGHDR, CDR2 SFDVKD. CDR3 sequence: CATSGQGYQPQHF. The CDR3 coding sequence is TGTGCCACCAGTGGGCAGGGTTATCAGCCCCAGCATTTT.

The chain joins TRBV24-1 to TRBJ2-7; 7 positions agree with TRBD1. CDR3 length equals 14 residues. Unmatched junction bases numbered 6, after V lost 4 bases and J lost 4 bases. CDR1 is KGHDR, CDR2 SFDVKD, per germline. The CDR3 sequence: CATSDRDSLYEQYF. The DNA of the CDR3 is TGTGCCACCAGTGACAGGGACAGCCTATACGAGCAGTACTTC.

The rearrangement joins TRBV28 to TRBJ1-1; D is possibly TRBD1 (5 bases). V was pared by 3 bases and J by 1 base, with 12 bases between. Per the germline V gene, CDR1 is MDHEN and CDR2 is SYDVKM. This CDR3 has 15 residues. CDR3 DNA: TGTGCCAGCAGTTTGGGGGGGTACGAGAACACTGAAGCTTTCTTT. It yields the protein CASSLGGYENTEAFF.

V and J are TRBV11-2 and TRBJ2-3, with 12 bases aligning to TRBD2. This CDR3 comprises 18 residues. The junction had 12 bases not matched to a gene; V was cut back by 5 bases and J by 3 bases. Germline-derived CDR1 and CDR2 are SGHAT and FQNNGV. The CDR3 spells CASSPRASGRAGTDTQYF. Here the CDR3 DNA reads TGTGCCAGCAGCCCCCGCGCTAGCGGGAGGGCAGGGACAGATACGCAGTATTTT.

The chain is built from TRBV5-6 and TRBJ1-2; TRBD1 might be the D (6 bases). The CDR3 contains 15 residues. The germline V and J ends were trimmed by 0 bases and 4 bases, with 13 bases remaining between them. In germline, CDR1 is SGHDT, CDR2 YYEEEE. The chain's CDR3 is CASSLGPGQSYGYTF. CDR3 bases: TGTGCCAGCAGCTTGGGCCCTGGACAGAGCTATGGCTACACCTTC.

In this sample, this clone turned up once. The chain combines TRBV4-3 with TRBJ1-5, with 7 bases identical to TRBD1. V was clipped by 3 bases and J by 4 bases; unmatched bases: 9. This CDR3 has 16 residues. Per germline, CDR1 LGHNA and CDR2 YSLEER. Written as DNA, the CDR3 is TGCGCCAGCAGCCAGGCCCAGTCAGGGGGTAATCAGCCCCAGCATTTT. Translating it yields CASSQAQSGGNQPQHF.

The chain's CDR3 is CASSPRTGGTMDTEAFF. CDR3 in DNA: TGTGCCAGCTCACCGAGAACAGGGGGCACAATGGACACTGAAGCTTTCTTT. The V and J genes are TRBV18 and TRBJ1-1; 9 nucleotides line up with TRBD1. This CDR3 has 17 amino acids. In germline, CDR1 is KGHSH, CDR2 LQKENI. V lost 3 bases, J lost 3 bases, and 11 bases stayed unmatched.

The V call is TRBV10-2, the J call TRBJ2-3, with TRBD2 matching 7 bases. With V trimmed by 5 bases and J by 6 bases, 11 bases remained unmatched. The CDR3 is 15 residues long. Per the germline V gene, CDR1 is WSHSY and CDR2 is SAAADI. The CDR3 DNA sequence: TGCGCCAGCAGTCCCGCAGTGGGGAGGGTGGATACGCAGTATTTT. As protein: CASSPAVGRVDTQYF.